The 6 T cell receptor beta chains given below trace back to one sample, sequenced in a study of blood T cell repertoires in COVID-19. TCRdb's copy holds only in-frame clones and misses some; the assay was immunoSEQ multiplex PCR. Here the sample spans some 380,000 clones, around 90% being singletons. Sequencing used peripheral blood. The receptors were gathered from a young man with active or convalescent COVID-19.

The rearrangement joins TRBV6-5 to TRBJ2-7; 8 bases fit TRBD1. The CDR3 length is 14 residues. Per the germline V gene, CDR1 is MNHEY and CDR2 is SVGAGI. The ends lost 6 bases at V and 3 bases at J; junction bases unmatched: 7. CDR3 sequence (DNA): TGTGCCAGCAGAGTAGGGACAGGTAACTACGAGCAGTACTTC. This codes for CASRVGTGNYEQYF.

The chain combines TRBV5-1 with TRBJ2-7; the match to TRBD1 covers 7 bases. This CDR3 contains 14 residues. J was trimmed by 1 base and V by 6 bases; bases with no gene match: 7. CDR1 SGHRS and CDR2 YFSETQ come from the germline V gene. CDR3 sequence reads: CASNWGTASYEQYF. CDR3 DNA sequence: TGCGCCAGCAACTGGGGGACAGCTTCCTACGAGCAGTACTTC.

The chain is built from TRBV7-2 and TRBJ2-3; 7 nucleotides align to TRBD2. Trimming removed 5 bases from V and 6 bases from J; junction bases left unmatched: 11. The CDR3 spans 15 residues. Germline CDR1 and CDR2: SGHTA and FQGNSA. The CDR3 bases are TGTGCCAGCAGCCCCTGGGACTTCGGGGGGGATACGCAGTATTTT. This sequence encodes CASSPWDFGGDTQYF.

This clone was recorded a few times. V usage is TRBV7-3 and J usage is TRBJ2-1; D might be TRBD2 (5 bases). Trimming took off 0 bases at V and 4 bases at J, with 22 bases between the two ends. Germline-derived CDR1 and CDR2 are SGHTA and FQGTGA. The CDR3 totals 19 residues. The chain's CDR3 is CASSLTRGLGDSPYNEQFF. The CDR3 nucleotides are TGTGCCAGCAGCTTAACGCGAGGTTTGGGAGACTCGCCTTACAATGAGCAGTTCTTC. The whole variable domain, remainder taken from reference TRBV7-3 and TRBJ2-1, is GAGVSQTPSNKVTEKGKYVELRCDPISGHTALYWYRQSLGQGPEFLIYFQGTGAADDSGLPNDRFFAVRPEGSVSTLKIQRTERGDSAVYLCASSLTRGLGDSPYNEQFFGPGTRLTVL.

V is TRBV5-5 and J is TRBJ1-3; D remains ambiguous. This CDR3 has 13 amino acids. Trimming removed 4 bases from V and 1 base from J, with 6 bases in between. The V gene's germline CDR1 is SGHKS and CDR2 YYEKEE (reference sequence). The CDR3 loop reads CASSPVSGNTIYF. CDR3 nucleotides: TGTGCCAGCAGCCCGGTTTCTGGAAACACCATATATTTT.

The chain carries TRBV27 and TRBJ2-7, with 9 bases identical to TRBD1. V dropped 2 bases and J dropped 2; count of bases not matched to a gene: 16. CDR1 is MNHEY and CDR2 is SMNVEV in the germline V gene (reference sequence). The length of the CDR3 is 19 residues. CDR3 DNA sequence: TGTGCCAGCAGTTTACTTAATTATTACTCGGGACAGGGAACCTACGAGCAGTACTTC. It specifies CASSLLNYYSGQGTYEQYF.